This T cell receptor (beta chain) was recorded in a study of T cell changes during pregnancy in multiple sclerosis. The germline V and J ends were trimmed by 1 base and 10 bases, with 7 bases remaining between them. There are 11 residues in the CDR3. Germline-derived CDR1 and CDR2 are MGHDK and SYGVNS. Generated by immunoSEQ multiplex PCR, the TCRdb table keeps only in-frame clones and is missing some. In the table there are around 40,000 clones, approximately 90% of which are singletons. The TCR originated in a female donor with multiple sclerosis, enrolled in a pregnancy study. Sequencing used CD8+ T cells from peripheral blood mononuclear cells, obtained before pregnancy. The rearrangement joins TRBV25-1 to TRBJ1-2; unclear D gene. CDR3 sequence reads: CASSESSDYTF. In nucleotides, the CDR3 is TGTGCCAGCAGTGAATCCAGTGACTACACCTTC.